This T cell receptor beta chain was profiled in a study of T cell responses to AZD1222 COVID-19 vaccine. Whole-study context: Doses given second, at about 4 or about 12 weeks, were pooled.

Clones were read by immunoSEQ multiplex PCR, and TCRdb kept only the in-frame ones, dropping some. The sample records just over 60,000 clones, over 70% being singletons. A remark on this clone: The target antigen is unknown.

The CDR3 contains 15 residues. Trimming took off 6 bases at V and 8 bases at J, with 20 bases between the two ends. Looked up from germline, CDR1 is ENHRY and CDR2 is SYGVKD. Broader study findings: CD4 TCRs associated with vaccination spanned spike, dominating at 160-218 and 743-854.

The origin of this receptor is an adult in good health. This sequence joins TRBV10-3 and TRBJ2-1; D not resolved. The sample here was peripheral blood, taken on day 0 of AZD1222 vaccination. Here the CDR3 reads CAIRSRLGGLDEQFF. The CDR3, as DNA: TGTGCCATCAGGAGCCGGCTAGGTGGATTAGATGAGCAGTTCTTC.